The 23 T cell receptor beta chains below all came from one sample that was sequenced in a study of blood T cells in healthy people across ages. Primers used in a second PCR of about 6 to 11 cycles were a sample-barcoded 5' primer and a J-beta primer mix. Each CDR3 protein is one row after TCRdb ran MiXCR on the 5' RACE reads. The table has 700,000 to 1,000,000 distinct CDR3 sequences, more than 40% seen once. Sequenced material: blood. The source of these receptors is a man aged 60 to 75 in good health.

The CDR3 DNA follows: TGCAGTGCCGCCCGGGGGGGTTCTCGTGGCTACACCTTC. Translating gives CSAARGGSRGYTF. The rearrangement uses TRBV20-1 and TRBJ1-2, with a possible D match to TRBD1 (5 bases). Germline V lookup: CDR1 DFQATT, CDR2 SNEGSKA (reference sequence). The CDR3 loop spans 13 amino acids. Trimming shortened V by 6 bases and J by 7 bases, and 18 bases separated the two germline ends.

The V call is TRBV27, the J call TRBJ1-1; maybe TRBD1 (5 bases). Trimming removed 4 bases from V and 1 base from J, with 13 bases in between. CDR3 length equals 15 residues. Germline CDR1 and CDR2: MNHEY and SMNVEV (reference sequence). The DNA of the CDR3 is TGTGCCAGCAGTTCGGGGCGATGGGGGAACACTGAAGCTTTCTTT. Translated, it gives CASSSGRWGNTEAFF.

The rearrangement links TRBV3-1 to TRBJ1-2, with 7 positions matching TRBD1. The CDR3 covers 16 residues. With V trimmed by 0 bases and J by 8 bases, 12 bases remained unmatched. Per germline, CDR1 LGHDT and CDR2 YNNKEL (reference sequence). CDR3 loop: CASSQDLRGSSGGYTF. The CDR3 nucleotides read TGTGCCAGCAGCCAAGACCTCAGGGGGTCTTCCGGGGGCTACACCTTC.

This clonotype appeared a single time. V gene TRBV20-1 combines with J gene TRBJ1-6; 8 bases are shared with TRBD1. This CDR3 is built from 14 residues. V shed 6 bases, J shed 7 bases, and the junction held 8 bases outside the gene matches. The V gene's germline CDR1 is DFQATT and CDR2 SNEGSKA (reference sequence). In DNA, the CDR3 is TGCAGTGCCGACCCTCGACAGGGGAATTCACCCCTCCACTTT. Protein sequence: CSADPRQGNSPLHF.

This chain joins TRBV12-3 or TRBV12-4 and TRBJ2-5; TRBD2 is a possible D gene (5 bases). The V end lost 5 bases, the J end lost 0 bases, and 10 bases lay between the germline ends. CDR3 length: 14 amino acids. The CDR3 region has the DNA TGTGCCAGCAGTCCCTGGCGGGACCAAGAGACCCAGTACTTC. Residues: CASSPWRDQETQYF.

This sequence joins TRBV20-1 and TRBJ2-7; 9 bases match TRBD2. The CDR3 totals 14 residues. CDR1 is DFQATT and CDR2 is SNEGSKA in the germline V gene (reference sequence). V shed 6 bases, J shed 4 bases, and the junction held 10 bases outside the gene matches. CDR3 sequence reads: CSALTSGPLYEQYF. The CDR3, as DNA: TGCAGTGCCCTGACTAGCGGTCCCTTATACGAGCAGTACTTC.

The chain couples TRBV6-1 to TRBJ2-7; the D is unclear. Germline CDR1 and CDR2: MNHNS and SASEGT. V was shortened by 0 bases and J by 5 bases, with 11 bases between the two germline ends. The CDR3 loop spans 14 amino acids. The CDR3 nucleotides read TGTGCCAGCAGTGAAGCGCTCAGTGTCCACGAGCAGTACTTC. Protein: CASSEALSVHEQYF.

CDR3 nucleotides: TGCAGCGTCCAGGGGGGGGTAAGCACAGATACGCAGTATTTT. This codes for CSVQGGVSTDTQYF. This chain links TRBV29-1 with TRBJ2-3, with D possibly being TRBD1 or TRBD2 (7 bases each). This CDR3 is 14 amino acids long. Germline CDR1 SQVTM, CDR2 ANQGSEA. The germline V and J ends were trimmed by 6 bases and 0 bases, with 13 bases remaining between them.

J is TRBJ2-7 and V is TRBV6-5; 7 bases line up with TRBD1. The germline CDR1 and CDR2 sequences are MNHEY and SVGAGI. Germline trimming cut 6 bases from V and 3 bases from J; bases unmatched to any gene: 2. The CDR3 contains 12 residues. The CDR3 reads CASRDRFYEQYF. The DNA of the CDR3 is TGTGCCAGCAGGGACAGGTTCTACGAGCAGTACTTC.

This CDR3 is CASSLGRALTDTQYF. The DNA of the CDR3 is TGTGCCAGCAGCTTAGGGAGAGCGTTAACAGATACGCAGTATTTT. The chain uses TRBV11-2 and TRBJ2-3; D gene uncertain. This CDR3 is 15 amino acids long. The germline gives CDR1 SGHAT, CDR2 FQNNGV. Trimming cost V 1 base and J 3 bases, with 11 bases left between them.

This chain links TRBV30 with TRBJ2-3; 7 bases are a match to TRBD1. Germline V lookup: CDR1 GTSNPN, CDR2 SVGIG (reference sequence). Germline trimming cut 5 bases from V and 4 bases from J; bases unmatched to any gene: 12. This CDR3 region has 15 residues. The CDR3 region is CAWGETGLVSDTQYF. The CDR3 DNA sequence: TGTGCCTGGGGCGAGACAGGGTTAGTTTCAGATACGCAGTATTTT. Combining the CDR3 with reference TRBV30 and TRBJ2-3 gives the whole variable domain SQTIHQWPATLVQPVGSPLSLECTVEGTSNPNLYWYRQAAGRGLQLLFYSVGIGQISSEVPQNLSASRPQDRQFILSSKKLLLSDSGFYLCAWGETGLVSDTQYFGPGTRLTVL.

This clonotype appeared a few times. The V and J genes are TRBV10-3 and TRBJ1-2; D uncertain. Germline V gene data show CDR1 as ENHRY and CDR2 as SYGVKD. Deletions cut 0 bases from V and 4 bases from J, with 6 bases between. The CDR3 loop spans 13 amino acids. CDR3 in DNA: TGTGCCATCAGTGAGTCCAGCGCCTATGGCTACACCTTC. The encoded protein is CAISESSAYGYTF.

This clonotype occurred a few times. V is TRBV5-1 and J is TRBJ2-7; the D gene could be TRBD1 or TRBD2 (5 bases each). Trimming took 7 bases from V and 0 from J, leaving 14 bases between them. The CDR3 consists of 14 residues. Germline V gives CDR1 SGHRS, CDR2 YFSETQ. Written as DNA, the CDR3 is TGCGCCAGCTCCCGGGACGCGAGCTCCTACGAGCAGTACTTC. Protein: CASSRDASSYEQYF.

The gene calls are TRBV12-3 or TRBV12-4 and TRBJ1-2, with 8 nucleotides matching TRBD1. The CDR3 has 14 residues. V dropped 6 bases and J dropped 3; count of bases not matched to a gene: 6. In DNA form, the CDR3 reads TGTGCCAGCAGCAGGGGACAGGCCTACTATGGCTACACCTTC. Translating it yields CASSRGQAYYGYTF.

The chain uses TRBV7-9 and TRBJ2-7; no clear D gene. Germline lookup yields CDR1 SEHNR and CDR2 FQNEAQ (reference sequence). This CDR3 contains 13 residues. Trimming took 5 bases from V and 7 from J, leaving 15 bases between them. The CDR3: CASSVGLYVEQYF. The CDR3 DNA reads as TGTGCCAGCAGCGTAGGGCTGTACGTGGAGCAGTACTTC.

The CDR3 DNA sequence: TGCAGTGCTAGAGGACAGGGGAACTATGGCTACACCTTC. Protein sequence: CSARGQGNYGYTF. This chain uses TRBV20-1 with TRBJ1-2; 8 bases are a match to TRBD1. The germline V gene encodes CDR1 DFQATT and CDR2 SNEGSKA (reference sequence). J was trimmed by 2 bases and V by 1 base; bases with no gene match: 0. The CDR3 extends over 13 amino acids.

This clonotype was observed a single time. The rearrangement joins TRBV9 to TRBJ2-1; maybe TRBD1 (5 bases). The J call is in doubt because the DNA end fits TRBJ2-7 better. The V gene's germline CDR1 is SGDLS and CDR2 YYNGEE. CDR3 length: 13 residues. CDR3 region: CASSAQGYNEQYF. The CDR3 region has the DNA TGTGCCAGCAGCGCCCAGGGATACAATGAGCAGTACTTC.

Here the CDR3 DNA reads TGCAGCGTGAAGGGCGGTTCGGGTAACACTGAAGCTTTCTTT. Amino acid sequence: CSVKGGSGNTEAFF. This sequence joins TRBV29-1 and TRBJ1-1; D remains ambiguous. V lost 6 bases, J lost 2 bases, and 16 bases lay in between. There are 14 residues in the CDR3. In germline, CDR1 is SQVTM, CDR2 ANQGSEA.

This clonotype was recorded a few times. V is TRBV6-2 or TRBV6-3 and J is TRBJ2-1; D not resolved. V lost 10 bases to trimming and J lost 8 bases, with 12 bases between them. CDR1 MNHEY and CDR2 SVGEGT come from the germline V gene. This CDR3 spans 11 amino acids. The CDR3 DNA reads TGTGCCATCCGCAAGGGCTATGAGCAGTTCTTC. Translated, it gives CAIRKGYEQFF.

This clonotype has a single count. This chain uses TRBV7-9 with TRBJ1-2, with D possibly matching TRBD1 (6 bases). Trimming took off 0 bases at V and 7 bases at J, with 12 bases between the two ends. Germline CDR1 SEHNR, CDR2 FQNEAQ (reference sequence). The CDR3 totals 14 residues. CDR3 DNA sequence: TGTGCCAGCAGCTTAGCGCAGGGGTACTCTGGCTACACCTTC. It codes for CASSLAQGYSGYTF.

In DNA, the CDR3 is TGTGCCAGCAGCTTAGCAGTATCCAGGGGGCAAGAGACCCAGTACTTC. Translating gives CASSLAVSRGQETQYF. V gene TRBV7-2 combines with J gene TRBJ2-5; 7 nucleotides match TRBD1. Trimming removed 0 bases from V and 2 bases from J; junction bases left unmatched: 6. Germline V gene lookup returns CDR1 SGHTA and CDR2 FQGNSA. This CDR3 is built from 16 residues. Variable domain in full (rest from reference TRBV7-2 and TRBJ2-5): GAGVSQSPSNKVTEKGKDVELRCDPISGHTALYWYRQSLGQGLEFLIYFQGNSAPDKSGLPSDRFSAERTGGSVSTLTIQRTQQEDSAVYLCASSLAVSRGQETQYFGPGTRLLVL.

V and J are TRBV18 and TRBJ1-2, with 9 positions matching TRBD1. Germline values: CDR1 KGHSH, CDR2 LQKENI. Losses at the gene ends were 0 bases for V and 6 bases for J; bases not matched to a gene: 5. The CDR3 has 15 residues. CDR3 residues: CASSPPGTGYDGYTF. The CDR3 DNA reads as TGTGCCAGCTCACCACCCGGGACAGGGTATGATGGCTACACCTTC.

The rearrangement links TRBV18 to TRBJ1-1, with 7 bases matching TRBD1. The CDR3 loop spans 15 amino acids. Per the germline V gene, CDR1 is KGHSH and CDR2 is LQKENI. Trimming took 3 bases from V and 2 from J; bases not matched to a gene: 6. The CDR3 sequence is CASSPLGTANTEAFF. In DNA form, the CDR3 reads TGTGCCAGCTCACCCCTAGGGACAGCCAACACTGAAGCTTTCTTT.